This T cell receptor beta chain was sequenced during a study of T cell responses to AZD1222 COVID-19 vaccine. The CDR3 is 14 amino acids. Germline V gives CDR1 SQVTM, CDR2 ANQGSEA. The V gene lost 0 bases and the J gene lost 1 base, with 7 bases spanning the gap. Clones were sequenced by immunoSEQ multiplex PCR, and TCRdb holds only the in-frame ones, with some missing. This sample has about 130,000 clones, with roughly 90% found just once. The receptor was isolated from an adult who received the AZD1222 COVID-19 vaccine. This specimen was peripheral blood, taken 28 days after the second AZD1222 dose. The rearrangement links TRBV29-1 to TRBJ1-3; unclear D gene. CDR3 amino acids: CSVEERTSGNTIYF. The CDR3 DNA follows: TGCAGCGTTGAAGAACGCACTTCTGGAAACACCATATATTTT.